The rows below give T cell receptor beta chains drawn from one sample of a study of T cells after somatic rescue of genetic block. The repertoire was sequenced with immunoSEQ multiplex PCR; TCRdb's copy has only in-frame clones and lacks some. The sample records 100,000 to 120,000 clones, around nine tenths being singletons. Sequencing was performed on peripheral blood mononuclear cells (PBMCs). All receptors come from a woman aged 18 to 35. The CDR3 runs from the conserved cysteine through the conserved F or W. D genes are given only for firm matches. Clone size, where shown, is once, few, many, or a class for clones that have expanded.

j_call: TRBJ1-5
v_call: TRBV13
d_call: NA
clone_size: NA
cdr3_aa: CASSVGGRSQPQHF
cdr3_nt: TGTGCCAGCAGTGTGGGGGGCAGGAGTCAGCCCCAGCATTTT

j_call: TRBJ2-5
v_call: TRBV27
d_call: NA
clone_size: NA
cdr3_aa: CASSRFSAEQETQYF
cdr3_nt: TGTGCCAGCAGTCGTTTTTCAGCTGAACAAGAGACCCAGTACTTC

j_call: TRBJ2-7
v_call: TRBV30
d_call: NA
clone_size: once
cdr3_aa: CAWSLKGTYEQYF
cdr3_nt: TGTGCCTGGAGTCTAAAGGGAACCTACGAGCAGTACTTC

j_call: TRBJ2-3
v_call: TRBV30
d_call: TRBD1
clone_size: NA
cdr3_aa: CAWSVNRGFVNTQYF
cdr3_nt: TGTGCCTGGAGTGTAAACAGGGGGTTCGTAAATACGCAGTATTTT

j_call: TRBJ1-5
v_call: TRBV5-5
d_call: NA
clone_size: once
cdr3_aa: CASSLTGLSNQPQHF
cdr3_nt: TGTGCCAGCAGCTTGACAGGGCTCAGCAATCAGCCCCAGCATTTT

j_call: TRBJ1-1
v_call: TRBV4-1
d_call: TRBD1
clone_size: many
cdr3_aa: CASSQGQGNTEAFF
cdr3_nt: TGCGCCAGCAGCCAAGGACAGGGCAACACTGAAGCTTTCTTT

j_call: TRBJ1-6
v_call: TRBV7-2
d_call: NA
clone_size: NA
cdr3_aa: CASSLGPRVYNSPLHF
cdr3_nt: TGTGCCAGCAGCTTAGGGCCCCGCGTCTATAATTCACCCCTCCACTTT

j_call: TRBJ1-1
v_call: TRBV7-2
d_call: TRBD1
clone_size: NA
cdr3_aa: CASSLNSGQGNTEAFF
cdr3_nt: TGTGCCAGCAGCTTGAACTCAGGACAGGGGAACACTGAAGCTTTCTTT

j_call: TRBJ1-5
v_call: TRBV5-5
d_call: TRBD1
clone_size: NA
cdr3_aa: CASSFRGQDSQPQHF
cdr3_nt: TGTGCCAGCAGCTTCCGCGGACAGGATAGTCAGCCCCAGCATTTT

j_call: TRBJ1-2
v_call: TRBV5-6
d_call: TRBD1
clone_size: NA
cdr3_aa: CASTIFDRGRDGYTF
cdr3_nt: TGTGCCAGCACAATCTTTGACAGGGGTCGAGATGGCTACACCTTC

j_call: TRBJ2-5
v_call: TRBV30
d_call: NA
clone_size: once
cdr3_aa: CAWSEKETQYF
cdr3_nt: TGTGCCTGGAGCGAGAAAGAGACCCAGTACTTC

j_call: TRBJ1-3
v_call: TRBV9
d_call: NA
clone_size: NA
cdr3_aa: CASSPSIGVRGLSGNTIYF
cdr3_nt: TGTGCCAGCAGCCCGTCGATCGGGGTGCGGGGCCTCTCTGGAAACACCATATATTTT

j_call: TRBJ2-7
v_call: TRBV27
d_call: NA
clone_size: NA
cdr3_aa: CASKGVDQPSYEQYF
cdr3_nt: TGTGCCAGCAAAGGGGTGGATCAACCCTCCTACGAGCAGTACTTC

j_call: TRBJ2-2
v_call: TRBV4-3
d_call: TRBD2
clone_size: once
cdr3_aa: CASSWGLAGGSNTGELFF
cdr3_nt: TGCGCCAGCAGCTGGGGACTAGCGGGGGGATCGAACACCGGGGAGCTGTTTTTT

j_call: TRBJ2-1
v_call: TRBV6-4
d_call: NA
clone_size: NA
cdr3_aa: CASSQFLGNEQFF
cdr3_nt: TGTGCCAGCAGCCAATTTCTAGGCAATGAGCAGTTCTTC

j_call: TRBJ2-7
v_call: TRBV5-4
d_call: NA
clone_size: NA
cdr3_aa: CASSLWGLEQYF
cdr3_nt: TGTGCCAGCAGTTTATGGGGGCTCGAGCAGTACTTC

j_call: TRBJ1-1
v_call: TRBV27
d_call: NA
clone_size: once
cdr3_aa: CASTSGTESEAFF
cdr3_nt: TGTGCCAGCACCTCCGGGACGGAGTCTGAAGCTTTCTTT

j_call: TRBJ2-3
v_call: TRBV5-1
d_call: NA
clone_size: NA
cdr3_aa: CASSLGPTSIPRTDTQYF
cdr3_nt: TGCGCCAGCAGCTTGGGGCCCACCTCTATCCCACGCACAGATACGCAGTATTTT

j_call: TRBJ2-1
v_call: TRBV7-2
d_call: NA
clone_size: NA
cdr3_aa: CASLSPQALSGNEQFF
cdr3_nt: TGTGCCAGCCTCAGCCCCCAGGCGCTTTCTGGGAATGAGCAGTTCTTC

j_call: TRBJ1-1
v_call: TRBV28
d_call: NA
clone_size: NA
cdr3_aa: CAGSGTRHFNTEAFF
cdr3_nt: TGTGCCGGGTCCGGGACACGACATTTCAACACTGAAGCTTTCTTT

j_call: TRBJ2-1
v_call: TRBV7-9
d_call: NA
clone_size: NA
cdr3_aa: CASSLMGSYNEQFF
cdr3_nt: TGTGCCAGCAGCTTGATGGGCTCCTACAATGAGCAGTTCTTC

j_call: TRBJ2-1
v_call: TRBV5-1
d_call: NA
clone_size: NA
cdr3_aa: CASSLEGSSYNEQFF
cdr3_nt: TGCGCCAGCAGCTTGGAAGGTAGCTCCTACAATGAGCAGTTCTTC

j_call: TRBJ1-2
v_call: TRBV4-1
d_call: NA
clone_size: NA
cdr3_aa: CASSQEKQDNYGYTF
cdr3_nt: TGCGCCAGCAGCCAAGAAAAACAGGATAACTATGGCTACACCTTC

j_call: TRBJ2-1
v_call: TRBV4-1
d_call: TRBD2
clone_size: NA
cdr3_aa: CASSLRTSQPPNEQFF
cdr3_nt: TGCGCCAGCAGCCTTCGGACTAGCCAACCTCCGAATGAGCAGTTCTTC

j_call: TRBJ1-1
v_call: TRBV19
d_call: TRBD1
clone_size: NA
cdr3_aa: CASSIRQGLGNTEAFF
cdr3_nt: TGTGCCAGTAGTATCCGACAGGGATTGGGGAACACTGAAGCTTTCTTT

j_call: TRBJ1-4
v_call: TRBV30
d_call: NA
clone_size: NA
cdr3_aa: CAWSGQAQNEKLFF
cdr3_nt: TGTGCCTGGAGTGGACAGGCGCAGAATGAAAAACTGTTTTTT

j_call: TRBJ2-3
v_call: TRBV9
d_call: TRBD2
clone_size: once
cdr3_aa: CASSIGTSGTDTQYF
cdr3_nt: TGTGCCAGCAGCATAGGGACTAGCGGCACAGATACGCAGTATTTT

j_call: TRBJ2-7
v_call: TRBV5-1
d_call: NA
clone_size: NA
cdr3_aa: CASSYRVSYEQYF
cdr3_nt: TGCGCCAGCAGCTACCGGGTCTCCTACGAGCAGTACTTC

j_call: TRBJ1-2
v_call: TRBV28
d_call: TRBD1
clone_size: NA
cdr3_aa: CASSPLGDSPNYGYTF
cdr3_nt: TGTGCCAGCAGTCCATTAGGGGACAGCCCTAACTATGGCTACACCTTC

j_call: TRBJ2-2
v_call: TRBV6-5
d_call: NA
clone_size: few
cdr3_aa: CASSYSWAGELFF
cdr3_nt: TGTGCCAGCAGTTACTCGTGGGCCGGGGAGCTGTTTTTT